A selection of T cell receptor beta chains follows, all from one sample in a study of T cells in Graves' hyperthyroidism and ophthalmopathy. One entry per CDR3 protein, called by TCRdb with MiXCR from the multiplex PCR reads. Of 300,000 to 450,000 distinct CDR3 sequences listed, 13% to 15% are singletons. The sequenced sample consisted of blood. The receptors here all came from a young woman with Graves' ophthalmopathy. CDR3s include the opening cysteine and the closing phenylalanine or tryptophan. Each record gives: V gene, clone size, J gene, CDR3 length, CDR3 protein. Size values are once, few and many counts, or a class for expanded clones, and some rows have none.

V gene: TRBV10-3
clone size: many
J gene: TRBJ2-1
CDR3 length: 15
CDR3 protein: CAIETGQIGHNEQFF

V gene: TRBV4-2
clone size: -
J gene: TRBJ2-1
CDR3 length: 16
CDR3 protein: CASSQVELAANNEQFF

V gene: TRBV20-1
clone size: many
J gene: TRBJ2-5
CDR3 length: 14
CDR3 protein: CSAQLHPGGGTQYF

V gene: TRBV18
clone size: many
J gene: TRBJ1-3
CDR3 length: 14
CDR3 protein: CASSPSRVENTIYF

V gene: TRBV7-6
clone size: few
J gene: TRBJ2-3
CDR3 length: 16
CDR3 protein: CASSQRSGVESDTRYF

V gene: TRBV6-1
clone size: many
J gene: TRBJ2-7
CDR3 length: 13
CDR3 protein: CASSATDSYEQYF

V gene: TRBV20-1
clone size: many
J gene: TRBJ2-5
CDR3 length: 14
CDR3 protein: CSARIRNDGETQYF

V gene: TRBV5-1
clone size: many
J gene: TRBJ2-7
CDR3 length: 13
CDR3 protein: CASSFNRAYEQYF

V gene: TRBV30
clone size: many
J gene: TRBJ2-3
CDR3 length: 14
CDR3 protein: CAWSVDSGGFSQYF

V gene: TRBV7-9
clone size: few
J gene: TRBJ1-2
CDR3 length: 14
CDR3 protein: CASSILTGEYGYTF

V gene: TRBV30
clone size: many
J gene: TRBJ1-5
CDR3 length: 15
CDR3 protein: CAWGPPDRSNQPQHF

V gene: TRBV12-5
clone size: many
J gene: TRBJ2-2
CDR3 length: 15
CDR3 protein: CASGPTGGAPGELFF

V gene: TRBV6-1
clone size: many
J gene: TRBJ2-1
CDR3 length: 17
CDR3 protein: CASSEQGVMSSYNEQFF

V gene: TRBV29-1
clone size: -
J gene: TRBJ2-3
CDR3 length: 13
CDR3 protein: CSRRGGPTDTQYF

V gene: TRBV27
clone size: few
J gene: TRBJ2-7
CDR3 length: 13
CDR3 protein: CASRDSAYYEQYF

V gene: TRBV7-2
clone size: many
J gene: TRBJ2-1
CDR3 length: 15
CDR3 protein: CASSNSGGNYNEQFF

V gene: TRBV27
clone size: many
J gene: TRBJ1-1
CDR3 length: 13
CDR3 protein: CASSAGGDTEAFF

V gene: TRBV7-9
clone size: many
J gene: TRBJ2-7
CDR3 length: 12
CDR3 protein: CASSLGDLEQYF

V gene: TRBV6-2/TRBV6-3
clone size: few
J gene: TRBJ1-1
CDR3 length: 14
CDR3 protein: CASSRPTGPPEAFF

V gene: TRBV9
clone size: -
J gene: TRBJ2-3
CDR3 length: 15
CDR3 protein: CASSAGSTSTDTQYF

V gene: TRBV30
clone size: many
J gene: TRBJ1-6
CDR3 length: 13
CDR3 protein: CAWSTGPGGALHF

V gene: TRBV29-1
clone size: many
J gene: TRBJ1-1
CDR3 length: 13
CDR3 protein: CSVEALQRTEAFF

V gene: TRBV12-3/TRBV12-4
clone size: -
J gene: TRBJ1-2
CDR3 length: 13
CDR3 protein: CAGSWTANYGYTF

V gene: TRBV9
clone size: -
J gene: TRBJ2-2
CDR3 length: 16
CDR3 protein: CASSKGTGEFGGELFF

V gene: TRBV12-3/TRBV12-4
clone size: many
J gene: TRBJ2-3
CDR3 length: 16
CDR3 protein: CASNIALAGSTDTQYF

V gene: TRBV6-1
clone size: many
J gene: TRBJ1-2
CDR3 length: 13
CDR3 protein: CASSVLQYYGYTF

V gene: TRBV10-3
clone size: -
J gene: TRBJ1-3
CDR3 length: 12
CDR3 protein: CAISGSGNTIYF

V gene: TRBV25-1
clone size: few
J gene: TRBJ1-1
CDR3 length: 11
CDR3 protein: CASSVGGLAFF

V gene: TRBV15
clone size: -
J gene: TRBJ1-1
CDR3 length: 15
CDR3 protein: CATSSDLTGNTEAFF

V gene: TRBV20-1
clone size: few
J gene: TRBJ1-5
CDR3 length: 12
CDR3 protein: CSAGQGSQPQHF

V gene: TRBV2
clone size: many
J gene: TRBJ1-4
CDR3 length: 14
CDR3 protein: CASSQGDSYEKLFF

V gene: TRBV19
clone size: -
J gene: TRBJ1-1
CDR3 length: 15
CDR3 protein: CASKRDRALNTEAFF

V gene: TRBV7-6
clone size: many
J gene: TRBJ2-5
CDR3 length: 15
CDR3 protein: CASSLFLAVQETQYF

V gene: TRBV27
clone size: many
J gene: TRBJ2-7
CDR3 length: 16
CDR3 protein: CASSPGLVWGSGEQYF

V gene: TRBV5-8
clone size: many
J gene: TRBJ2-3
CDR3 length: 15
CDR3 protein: CASSFRGGGTDTQYF

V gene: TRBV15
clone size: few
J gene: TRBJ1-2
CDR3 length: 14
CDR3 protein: CATSRDLKQGGYTF

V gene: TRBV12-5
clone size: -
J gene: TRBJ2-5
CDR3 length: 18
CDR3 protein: CASGLVGAPGGHQETQYF

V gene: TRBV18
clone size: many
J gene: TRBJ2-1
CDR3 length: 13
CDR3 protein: CASSPLPGPEQFF

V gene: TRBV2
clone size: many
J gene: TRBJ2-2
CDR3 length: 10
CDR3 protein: CASSGRELFF

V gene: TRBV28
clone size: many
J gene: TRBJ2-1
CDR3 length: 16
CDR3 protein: CASSSLDRGFYNEQFF

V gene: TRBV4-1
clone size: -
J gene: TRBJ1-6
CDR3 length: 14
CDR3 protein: CASRPTGGNSPLHF

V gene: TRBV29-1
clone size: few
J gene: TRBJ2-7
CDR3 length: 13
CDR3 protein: CSVGGGSSYEQYF

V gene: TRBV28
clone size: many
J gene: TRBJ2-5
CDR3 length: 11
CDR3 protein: CASRRGRAQYF

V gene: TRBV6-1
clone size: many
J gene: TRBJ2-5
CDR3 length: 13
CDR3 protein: CASSEGVGRTQYF

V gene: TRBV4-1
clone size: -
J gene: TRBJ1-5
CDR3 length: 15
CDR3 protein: CASSPGPYSNQPQHF

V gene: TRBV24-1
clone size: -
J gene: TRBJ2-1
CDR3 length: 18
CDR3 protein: CATSDLQSQESSYNEQSF

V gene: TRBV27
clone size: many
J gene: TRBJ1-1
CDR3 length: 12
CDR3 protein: CASTKGGGEAFF

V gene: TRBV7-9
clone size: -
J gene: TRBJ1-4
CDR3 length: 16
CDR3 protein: CASSHPRSVANEKLFF

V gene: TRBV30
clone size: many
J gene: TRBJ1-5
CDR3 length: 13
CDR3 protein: CALHRGNNQPQHF

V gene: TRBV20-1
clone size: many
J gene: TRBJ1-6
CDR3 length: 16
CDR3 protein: CSASSRGSSYNSPLHF